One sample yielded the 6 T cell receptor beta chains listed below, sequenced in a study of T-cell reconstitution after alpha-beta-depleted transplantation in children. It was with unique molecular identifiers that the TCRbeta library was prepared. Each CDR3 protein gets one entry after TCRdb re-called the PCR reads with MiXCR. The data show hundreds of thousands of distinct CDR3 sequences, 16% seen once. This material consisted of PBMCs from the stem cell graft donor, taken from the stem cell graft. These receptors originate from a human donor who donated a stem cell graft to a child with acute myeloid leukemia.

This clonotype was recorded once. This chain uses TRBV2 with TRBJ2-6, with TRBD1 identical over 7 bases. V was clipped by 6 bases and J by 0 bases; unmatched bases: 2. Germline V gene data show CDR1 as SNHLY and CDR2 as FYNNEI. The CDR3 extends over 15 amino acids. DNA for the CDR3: TGTGCCAGCAGATACAGGGGCTCTGGGGCCAACGTCCTGACTTTC. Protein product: CASRYRGSGANVLTF.

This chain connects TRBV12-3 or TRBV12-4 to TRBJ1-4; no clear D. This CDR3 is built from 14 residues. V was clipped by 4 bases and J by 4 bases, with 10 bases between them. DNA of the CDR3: TGTGCCAGCAGTTCTCCCGGCCATAATGAAAAACTGTTTTTT. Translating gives CASSSPGHNEKLFF.

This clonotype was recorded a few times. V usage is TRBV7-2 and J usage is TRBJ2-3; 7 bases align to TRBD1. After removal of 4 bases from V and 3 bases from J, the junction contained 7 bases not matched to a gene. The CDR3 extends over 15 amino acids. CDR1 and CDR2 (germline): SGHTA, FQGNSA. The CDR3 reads CASSSTGTETDTQYF. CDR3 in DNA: TGTGCCAGCAGCTCAACCGGGACAGAAACAGATACGCAGTATTTT.

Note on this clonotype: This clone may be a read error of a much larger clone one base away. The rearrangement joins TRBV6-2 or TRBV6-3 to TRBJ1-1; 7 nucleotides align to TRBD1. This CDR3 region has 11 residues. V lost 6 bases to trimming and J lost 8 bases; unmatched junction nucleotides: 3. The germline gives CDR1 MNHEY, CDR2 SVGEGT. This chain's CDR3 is CASRGDSEAFF. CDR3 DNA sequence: TGTGCCAGCAGAGGGGACAGCGAAGCTTTCTTT.

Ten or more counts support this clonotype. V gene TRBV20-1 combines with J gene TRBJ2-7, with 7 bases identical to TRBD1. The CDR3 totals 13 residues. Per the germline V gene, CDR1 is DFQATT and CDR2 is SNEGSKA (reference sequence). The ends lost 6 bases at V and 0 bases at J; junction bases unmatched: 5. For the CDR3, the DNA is TGCAGTGCCATGGGACAGTCCTCCTACGAGCAGTACTTC. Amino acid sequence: CSAMGQSSYEQYF.

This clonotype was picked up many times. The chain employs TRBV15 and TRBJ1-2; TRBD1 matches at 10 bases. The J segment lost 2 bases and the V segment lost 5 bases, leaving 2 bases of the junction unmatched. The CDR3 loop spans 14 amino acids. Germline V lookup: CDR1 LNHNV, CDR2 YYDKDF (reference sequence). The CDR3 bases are TGTGCCACCAGCGGGGACAGGGGAAACTATGGCTACACCTTC. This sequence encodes CATSGDRGNYGYTF. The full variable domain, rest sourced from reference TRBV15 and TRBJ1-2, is DAMVIQNPRYQVTQFGKPVTLSCSQTLNHNVMYWYQQKSSQAPKLLFHYYDKDFNNEADTPDNFQSRRPNTSFCFLDIRSPGLGDTAMYLCATSGDRGNYGYTFGSGTRLTVV.